This entry concerns a single TCR beta chain. Its antigen is currently unknown. The data were taken from a study of neoadjuvant anti-PD-1 for oral cavity cancer. General study findings and limits: Non-responders to neoadjuvant nivolumab had significantly more clonal PBMC T cells than responders.

Per the germline V gene, CDR1 is ENHRY and CDR2 is SYGVKD. The CDR3 sequence is 14 residues long. The V end lost 4 bases, the J end lost 1 base, and 11 bases lay between the germline ends. Sequencing was performed with immunoSEQ multiplex PCR; in TCRdb, only in-frame clones are kept and a portion is missing. The table has around 13,000 clones, 60% to 85% seen once; the top ten hold roughly 3%. Specified time point: after neoadjuvant nivolumab, at surgical resection. Stage II-IVA oral cavity squamous cell carcinoma was new and untreated by systemic or radiation therapy. Analysis of PBMCs was direct, with no culture step.

The gene calls are TRBV10-3 and TRBJ2-7; D is perhaps TRBD1 (5 bases). Sequencing was performed on PBMCs, taken after nivolumab (anti-PD-1) treatment. The TCR comes from a person aged 35 to 85 with oral cavity squamous cell carcinoma. For the CDR3, the DNA is TGTGCCATCAGTGTGGAGACAGCTTCCTACGAGCAGTACTTC. Protein: CAISVETASYEQYF.